One sample yielded the 10 T cell receptor beta chains listed below, sequenced in a study of blood T cell repertoires in COVID-19. The assay was immunoSEQ multiplex PCR, and TCRdb's table has in-frame clones only and misses some. This sample has around 260,000 clones; 83% occur once, and the top ten carry around 4.5%. Sequenced input: peripheral blood. Every receptor here comes from a man in his fifties or sixties who had recovered from COVID-19.

The CDR3 bases are TGTGCCAGCAGCCTGGGACTAGTCTCCGGGGAGCTGTTTTTT. As protein: CASSLGLVSGELFF. The chain employs TRBV5-8 and TRBJ2-2; TRBD2 matches at 8 bases. Germline V gene data show CDR1 as SGHTS and CDR2 as YDEGEE. The CDR3 length is 14 residues. Losses at the gene ends were 4 bases for V and 6 bases for J; bases not matched to a gene: 5.

The chain is built from TRBV5-1 and TRBJ2-7; TRBD1 agrees at 8 bases. V lost 0 bases and J lost 5; bases outside the gene matches: 4. Germline CDR1 and CDR2: SGHRS and YFSETQ. This CDR3 comprises 14 residues. CDR3 sequence reads: CASSLDHRGDEQYF. The CDR3 bases are TGCGCCAGCAGCTTGGATCACAGGGGGGACGAGCAGTACTTC.

The gene calls are TRBV6-1 and TRBJ2-7; possible D gene TRBD1, 5 bases. This CDR3 is built from 14 residues. In germline, CDR1 is MNHNS, CDR2 SASEGT. With 1 base removed from V and 7 bases from J, the gap between germline ends came to 14 bases. CDR3 sequence: CASSEVQGVWEQYF. In DNA, the CDR3 is TGTGCCAGCAGTGAAGTCCAGGGCGTCTGGGAGCAGTACTTC.

The chain couples TRBV12-3 or TRBV12-4 to TRBJ2-7, with a possible D match to TRBD2 (5 bases). This CDR3 has 13 residues. The germline V and J ends were trimmed by 4 bases and 7 bases, with 14 bases remaining between them. The CDR3 DNA is TGTGCCAGCAGTTATACGGGATCGGGGGAGCAGTACTTC. Amino acids: CASSYTGSGEQYF.

Comments on this clone: Distinct nucleotide sequences in the sample also encode this CDR3. The chain has TRBV6-5 and TRBJ2-1; TRBD2 is a possible D gene (7 bases). Trimming removed 7 bases from V and 0 bases from J, with 10 bases in between. Germline lookup yields CDR1 MNHEY and CDR2 SVGAGI. The CDR3 spans 14 residues. In nucleotides, the CDR3 is TGTGCCAGCATGAGGGGGGGCTCCTACAATGAGCAGTTCTTC. Protein: CASMRGGSYNEQFF.

A remark on this clone: Other DNA sequences from this sample encode an identical CDR3 as well. The rearrangement uses TRBV18 and TRBJ2-7, with 8 nucleotides matching TRBD2. The J segment lost 5 bases and the V segment lost 3 bases, leaving 6 bases of the junction unmatched. From germline, CDR1 is KGHSH and CDR2 LQKENI. The CDR3 runs to 14 residues. The CDR3 DNA follows: TGTGCCAGCTCACCCCGAGCGGGGGTCGACGAGCAGTACTTC. Translation gives CASSPRAGVDEQYF.

The genes are TRBV6-1 and TRBJ1-5; D is possibly TRBD1 (6 bases). This CDR3 has 15 residues. CDR1 and CDR2 (germline): MNHNS, SASEGT. Trimming left V 3 bases short and J 3 bases short, with 12 bases between. The CDR3 spells CASSEHDRSNQPQHF. The CDR3 DNA is TGTGCCAGCAGTGAGCATGACAGGTCCAATCAGCCCCAGCATTTT.

The chain has TRBV10-3 and TRBJ2-5, with 11 bases lining up with TRBD2. Germline CDR1 is ENHRY and CDR2 is SYGVKD. The CDR3 runs to 15 residues. Trimming cost V 0 bases and J 5 bases; bases outside gene matches: 2. For the CDR3, the DNA is TGTGCCATCAGTGAGTCTTCTAGCGGGGGGGAGACCCAGTACTTC. Translated: CAISESSSGGETQYF.

Only one count was recorded for this clone. J is TRBJ2-5 and V is TRBV4-1; 14 bases fit TRBD2. Trimming at V came to 4 bases and at J to 5 bases, leaving 6 bases not matched to a gene. CDR1 MGHRA and CDR2 YSYEKL come from the germline V gene. This CDR3 region has 16 residues. Here the CDR3 reads CASSPPGLAGGETQYF. The CDR3 DNA reads TGCGCCAGCAGCCCCCCTGGACTAGCGGGAGGTGAGACCCAGTACTTC.

The table lists this clone with many counts. The chain uses TRBV6-5 and TRBJ1-6; D gene uncertain. The CDR3 has 13 residues. Looked up from germline, CDR1 is MNHEY and CDR2 is SVGAGI. V lost 7 bases to trimming and J lost 7 bases, with 11 bases between them. Here the CDR3 reads CASKQSRNSPLHF. Written as DNA, the CDR3 is TGTGCCAGCAAGCAGTCGCGGAATTCACCCCTCCACTTT.